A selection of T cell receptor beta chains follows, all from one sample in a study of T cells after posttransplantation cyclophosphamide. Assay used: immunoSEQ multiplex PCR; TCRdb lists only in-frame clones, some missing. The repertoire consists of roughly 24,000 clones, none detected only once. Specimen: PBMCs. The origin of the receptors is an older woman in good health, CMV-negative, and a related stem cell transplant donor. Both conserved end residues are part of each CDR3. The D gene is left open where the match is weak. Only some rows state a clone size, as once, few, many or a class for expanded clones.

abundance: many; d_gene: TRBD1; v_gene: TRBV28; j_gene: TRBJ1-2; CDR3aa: CASSKPGQGYGYTF; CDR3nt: TGTGCCAGCAGTAAACCGGGACAGGGGTATGGCTACACCTTC
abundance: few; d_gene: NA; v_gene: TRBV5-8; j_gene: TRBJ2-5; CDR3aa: CASSLRASYGGTQYF; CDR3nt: TGTGCCAGCAGCTTGAGGGCTAGCTACGGTGGGACCCAGTACTTC
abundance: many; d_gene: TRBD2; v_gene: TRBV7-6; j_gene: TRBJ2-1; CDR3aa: CASSLAGLAGGSNEQFF; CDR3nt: TGTGCCAGCAGCTTAGCGGGACTAGCGGGAGGGAGTAATGAGCAGTTCTTC
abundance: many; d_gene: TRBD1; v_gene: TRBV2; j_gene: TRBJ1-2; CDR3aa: CASSVTGAYGYTF; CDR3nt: TGTGCCAGCAGCGTAACAGGGGCCTATGGCTACACCTTC
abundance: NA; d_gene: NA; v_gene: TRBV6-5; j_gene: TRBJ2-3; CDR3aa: CASRQQGSDTQYF; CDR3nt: TGTGCCAGCAGACAGCAGGGGTCAGATACGCAGTATTTT
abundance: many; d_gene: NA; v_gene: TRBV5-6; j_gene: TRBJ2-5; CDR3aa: CASDLVNSGQETQYF; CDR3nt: TGTGCCAGCGACCTAGTTAACAGCGGCCAAGAGACCCAGTACTTC
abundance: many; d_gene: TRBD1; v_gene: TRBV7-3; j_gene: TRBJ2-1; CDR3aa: CASSPGQGFSEQFF; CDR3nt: TGTGCCAGCAGCCCCGGACAGGGATTTTCGGAGCAGTTCTTC
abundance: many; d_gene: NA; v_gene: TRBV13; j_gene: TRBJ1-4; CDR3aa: CASSNGGAVIEKLFF; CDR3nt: TGTGCCAGCAGCAACGGGGGGGCGGTGATTGAAAAACTGTTTTTT
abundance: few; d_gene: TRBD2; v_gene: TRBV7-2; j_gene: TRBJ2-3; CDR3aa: CASSLDLSSGGTDTQYF; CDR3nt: TGTGCCAGCAGCTTAGATCTCTCTAGCGGGGGGACAGATACGCAGTATTTT
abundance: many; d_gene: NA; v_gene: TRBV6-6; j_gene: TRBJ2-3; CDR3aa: CASTGSDTQYF; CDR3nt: TGTGCCAGCACGGGGTCAGATACGCAGTATTTT
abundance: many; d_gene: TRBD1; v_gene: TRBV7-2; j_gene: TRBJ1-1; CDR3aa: CASSWRGPPTEAFF; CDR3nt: TGTGCCAGCAGCTGGAGGGGGCCCCCAACTGAAGCTTTCTTT
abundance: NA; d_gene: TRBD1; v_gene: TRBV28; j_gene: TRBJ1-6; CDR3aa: CASSLPTIRDRQIYNSPLHF; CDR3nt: TGTGCCAGCAGTTTGCCAACCATCCGGGACAGGCAAATCTATAATTCACCCCTCCACTTT
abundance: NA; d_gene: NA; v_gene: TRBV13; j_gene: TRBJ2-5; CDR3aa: CASSFQAGAYETQYF; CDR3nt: TGTGCCAGCAGCTTCCAGGCAGGGGCGTACGAGACCCAGTACTTC
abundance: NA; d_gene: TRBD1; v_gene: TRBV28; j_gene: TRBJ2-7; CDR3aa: CASSLSGTGRPYEQYF; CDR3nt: TGTGCCAGCAGTTTATCGGGGACAGGGCGCCCTTACGAGCAGTACTTC
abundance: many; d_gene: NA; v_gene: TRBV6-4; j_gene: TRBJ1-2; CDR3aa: CASSDRGGYGYTF; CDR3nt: TGTGCCAGCAGTGACAGGGGCGGCTATGGCTACACCTTC
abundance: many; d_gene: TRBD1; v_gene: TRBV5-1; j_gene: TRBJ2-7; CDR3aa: CASSRDRDYEQYF; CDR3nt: TGCGCCAGCTCCCGGGACAGAGACTACGAGCAGTACTTC
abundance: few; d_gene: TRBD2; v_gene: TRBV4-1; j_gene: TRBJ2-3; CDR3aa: CASSPLAGGADTQYF; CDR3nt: TGCGCCAGCAGCCCCCTAGCGGGAGGGGCAGATACGCAGTATTTT
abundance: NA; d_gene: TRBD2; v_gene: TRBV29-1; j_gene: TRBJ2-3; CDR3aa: CSVRGLAVWSTDTQYF; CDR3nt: TGCAGCGTTCGGGGACTAGCGGTGTGGAGCACAGATACGCAGTATTTT
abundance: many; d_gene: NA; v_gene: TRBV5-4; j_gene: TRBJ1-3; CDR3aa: CASSFRGNTIYF; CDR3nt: TGTGCCAGCAGCTTTCGGGGAAACACCATATATTTT
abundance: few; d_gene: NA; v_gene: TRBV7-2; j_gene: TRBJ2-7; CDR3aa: CASSLRQGSYEQYF; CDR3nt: TGTGCCAGCAGCTTACGGCAGGGGTCCTACGAGCAGTACTTC
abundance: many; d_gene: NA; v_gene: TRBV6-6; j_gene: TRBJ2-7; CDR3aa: CASSYGRRNEQYF; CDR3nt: TGTGCCAGCAGTTACGGCAGGCGAAACGAGCAGTACTTC
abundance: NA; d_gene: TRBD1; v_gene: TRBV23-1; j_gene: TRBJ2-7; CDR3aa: CASTPDRGAYEQYF; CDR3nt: TGCGCCAGCACCCCAGACAGGGGGGCCTACGAGCAGTACTTC
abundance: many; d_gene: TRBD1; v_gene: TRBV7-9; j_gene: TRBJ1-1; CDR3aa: CASSTPTGGRTEAFF; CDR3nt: TGTGCCAGCAGCACTCCTACAGGGGGCCGCACTGAAGCTTTCTTT
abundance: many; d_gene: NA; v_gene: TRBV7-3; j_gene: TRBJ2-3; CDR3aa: CASSSSTDTQYF; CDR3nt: TGTGCCAGCAGCTCTAGCACAGATACGCAGTATTTT
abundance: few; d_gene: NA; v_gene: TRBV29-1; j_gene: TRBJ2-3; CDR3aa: CSVVEWETDTQYF; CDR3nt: TGCAGCGTTGTCGAATGGGAGACGGATACGCAGTATTTT
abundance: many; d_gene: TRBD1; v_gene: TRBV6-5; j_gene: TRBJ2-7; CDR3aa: CASSYFGTGINEQYF; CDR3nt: TGTGCCAGCAGTTACTTCGGGACAGGGATCAACGAGCAGTACTTC
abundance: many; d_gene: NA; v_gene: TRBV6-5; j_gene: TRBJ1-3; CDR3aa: CASSYSPGSTGNTIYF; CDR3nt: TGTGCCAGCAGTTACTCGCCGGGGAGCACTGGAAACACCATATATTTT
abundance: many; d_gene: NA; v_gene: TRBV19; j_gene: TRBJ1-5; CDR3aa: CASRGSMQGRQPQHF; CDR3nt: TGTGCCAGTAGAGGATCGATGCAGGGAAGGCAGCCCCAGCATTTT
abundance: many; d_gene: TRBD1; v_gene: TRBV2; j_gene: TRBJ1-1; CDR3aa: CASSESWTGEGRAFF; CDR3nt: TGTGCCAGCAGTGAATCGTGGACAGGGGAAGGTCGGGCTTTCTTT
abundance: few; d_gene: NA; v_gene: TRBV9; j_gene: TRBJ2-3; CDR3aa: CASSPNPTSTDTQYF; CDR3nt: TGTGCCAGCAGCCCGAACCCTACTAGCACAGATACGCAGTATTTT
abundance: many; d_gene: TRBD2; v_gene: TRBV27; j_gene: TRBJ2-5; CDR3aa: CASSPGLALRETQYF; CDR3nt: TGTGCCAGCAGTCCGGGACTAGCGTTGCGGGAGACCCAGTACTTC
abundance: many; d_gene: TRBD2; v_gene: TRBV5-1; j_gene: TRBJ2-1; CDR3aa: CASSPAGGSSYNEQFF; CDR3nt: TGCGCCAGCAGTCCGGCGGGGGGTTCCTCCTACAATGAGCAGTTCTTC
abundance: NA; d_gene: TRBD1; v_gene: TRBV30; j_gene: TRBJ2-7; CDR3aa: CAWSHTGGRGEQYF; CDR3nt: TGTGCCTGGAGTCACACAGGGGGACGGGGCGAGCAGTACTTC
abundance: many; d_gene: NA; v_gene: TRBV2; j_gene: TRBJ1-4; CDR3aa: CASTTTSGGRLFF; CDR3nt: TGTGCCAGCACTACCACCTCCGGGGGTCGACTGTTTTTT
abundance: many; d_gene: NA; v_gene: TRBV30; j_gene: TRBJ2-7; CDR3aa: CAWRPRGSGEQYF; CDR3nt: TGTGCCTGGAGGCCTCGAGGCAGCGGCGAGCAGTACTTC
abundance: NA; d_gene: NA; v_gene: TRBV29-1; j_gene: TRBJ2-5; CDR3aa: CSVVPQQGNQETQYF; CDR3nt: TGCAGCGTTGTTCCGCAACAGGGTAACCAAGAGACCCAGTACTTC
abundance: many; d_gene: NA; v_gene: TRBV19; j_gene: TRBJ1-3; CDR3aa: CASTFGTTGNTIYF; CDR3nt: TGTGCCAGTACCTTCGGGACAACTGGAAACACCATATATTTT
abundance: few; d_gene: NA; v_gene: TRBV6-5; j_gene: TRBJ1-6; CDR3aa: CASSPQGGVSSPLHF; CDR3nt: TGTGCCAGCAGCCCACAAGGGGGGGTTTCTTCACCCCTCCACTTT
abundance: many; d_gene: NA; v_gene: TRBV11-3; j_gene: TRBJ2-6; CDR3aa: CASSTIGANGANVLTF; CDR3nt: TGTGCCAGCAGCACCATTGGGGCGAACGGGGCCAACGTCCTGACTTTC
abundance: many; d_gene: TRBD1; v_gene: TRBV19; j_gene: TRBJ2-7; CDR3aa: CASSPRDRSYEQYF; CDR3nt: TGTGCCAGTAGTCCCCGGGACAGGTCCTACGAGCAGTACTTC
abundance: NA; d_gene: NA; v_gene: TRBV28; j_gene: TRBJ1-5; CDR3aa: CASSLRGSQPQHF; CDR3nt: TGTGCCAGCAGCTTGAGGGGGAGCCAGCCCCAGCATTTT
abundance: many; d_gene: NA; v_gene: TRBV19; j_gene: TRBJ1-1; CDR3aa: CASSLSRDTEAFF; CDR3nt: TGTGCCAGTAGTTTAAGCAGGGACACTGAAGCTTTCTTT
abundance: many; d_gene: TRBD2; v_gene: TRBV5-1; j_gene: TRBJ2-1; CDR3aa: CASSPRAGGPSSSYNEQFF; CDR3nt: TGCGCCAGCAGCCCACGGGCGGGAGGGCCATCAAGCTCCTACAATGAGCAGTTCTTC
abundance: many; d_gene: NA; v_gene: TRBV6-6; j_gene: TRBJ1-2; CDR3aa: CASLGQLYYGYTF; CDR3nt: TGTGCCAGCCTGGGGCAGCTGTACTATGGCTACACCTTC
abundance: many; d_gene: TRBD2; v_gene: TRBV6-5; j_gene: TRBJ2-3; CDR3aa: CASSYWGSGESDTQYF; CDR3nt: TGTGCCAGCAGTTACTGGGGTAGCGGGGAGTCAGATACGCAGTATTTT
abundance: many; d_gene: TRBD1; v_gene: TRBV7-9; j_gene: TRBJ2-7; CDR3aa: CASSLGRIGTGISYEQYF; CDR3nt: TGTGCCAGCAGCTTAGGTCGGATCGGGACAGGTATCTCCTACGAGCAGTACTTC
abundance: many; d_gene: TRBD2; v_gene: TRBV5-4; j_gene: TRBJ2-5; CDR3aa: CASSPNPGLAGGQYF; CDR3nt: TGTGCCAGCAGTCCGAATCCCGGACTAGCGGGGGGACAGTACTTC
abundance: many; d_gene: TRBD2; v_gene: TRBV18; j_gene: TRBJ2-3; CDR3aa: CASSPVWASGRTDTQYF; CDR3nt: TGTGCCAGCTCACCAGTGTGGGCTAGCGGCCGAACAGATACGCAGTATTTT
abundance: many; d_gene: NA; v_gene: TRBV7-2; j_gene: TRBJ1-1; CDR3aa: CASSFGTNTEAFF; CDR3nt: TGTGCCAGCAGCTTCGGGACAAACACTGAAGCTTTCTTT
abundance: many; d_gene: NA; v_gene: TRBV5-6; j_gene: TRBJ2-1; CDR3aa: CASSPTGGDEQFF; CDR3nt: TGTGCCAGCAGCCCGACGGGGGGCGATGAGCAGTTCTTC